Listed below are T cell receptor beta chains from one sample, sequenced in a study of CD8+ T cells in alopecia areata. The repertoire was sequenced with immunoSEQ multiplex PCR; TCRdb's copy has only in-frame clones and lacks some. The data contain hundreds of thousands of clones, roughly 64% of them seen just once; the ten biggest clones take up 1.8%. Specimen: CD4+ T cells sorted from blood, collected at week 24, from a patient treated with tofacitinib. Every receptor here comes from a human donor with alopecia areata. The CDR3 runs from the conserved cysteine through the conserved F or W. A D gene is named only where the DNA matches it firmly. A row's size may be missing; if present it is once, few, many or a size class.

J	V	size	D	DNA	CDR3
TRBJ1-2	TRBV6-5	-	-	TGTGCCAGCACCAACCCCCGGGCAGGGCGAAATGGCTACACCTTC	CASTNPRAGRNGYTF
TRBJ2-2	TRBV6-5	few	-	TGTGCCAGCAGTTACGGGGGACCCGGGGAGCTGTTTTTT	CASSYGGPGELFF
TRBJ2-3	TRBV7-2	once	TRBD2	TGTGCCAGCAGCTTAGATAGCGGGGACCCCACAGATACGCAGTATTTT	CASSLDSGDPTDTQYF
TRBJ2-3	TRBV29-1	-	TRBD1	TGCAGCGTGGACAGGGGAGAGACAGATACGCAGTATTTT	CSVDRGETDTQYF
TRBJ2-1	TRBV18	-	-	TGTGCCAGCTCACCACTGATGGAGAACAATGAGCAGTTCTTC	CASSPLMENNEQFF
TRBJ2-3	TRBV25-1	-	-	TGTGCCAGCAGTGAAAACCGGGGGAGGACAGATACGCAGTATTTT	CASSENRGRTDTQYF
TRBJ2-2	TRBV4-1	few	TRBD1	TGCGCCAGCAGTCGAAGGGACAGATCCACCGGGGAGCTGTTTTTT	CASSRRDRSTGELFF
TRBJ2-5	TRBV6-1	once	TRBD2	TGTGCCAGCAGTTCGGGACTAGCGGATCAAGAGACCCAGTACTTC	CASSSGLADQETQYF
TRBJ2-7	TRBV4-1	few	TRBD1	TGCGCCAGCAGCCAAGGGTCGGCTCGGGACAGGGCCAACGAGCAGTACTTC	CASSQGSARDRANEQYF
TRBJ1-5	TRBV2	-	-	TGTGCCAGCAGGAGTAATGGGGACAATCAGCCCCAGCATTTT	CASRSNGDNQPQHF
TRBJ1-2	TRBV2	-	-	TGTGCCAGCAGTCAGGACATCCCTGGTTATGGCTACACCTTC	CASSQDIPGYGYTF
TRBJ1-1	TRBV29-1	-	-	TGCAGCGTTGCGGGGTGGGAGTTACGAGCTTTCTTT	CSVAGWELRAFF
TRBJ1-3	TRBV6-1	-	-	TGTGCCAGCAGTGAAGAAGGTACTTCGGGGACCATATATTTT	CASSEEGTSGTIYF
TRBJ1-2	TRBV29-1	-	-	TGCAGCGTTGACGGCAAAATAACCGGGACATCCTTCTATGGCTACACCTTC	CSVDGKITGTSFYGYTF
TRBJ2-3	TRBV5-1	once	-	TGCGCCAGCAGCTTCCAGACTGGAGATACGCAGTATTTT	CASSFQTGDTQYF
TRBJ2-1	TRBV30	few	TRBD2	TGTGCCTGGAGCGCCGGGGGGGGAAGCAATGAGCAGTTCTTC	CAWSAGGGSNEQFF
TRBJ1-6	TRBV2	-	-	TGTGCCAGCAGTGTAGGTGGGGGGAGAAGAACGCCCCTCCACTTT	CASSVGGGRRTPLHF
TRBJ1-1	TRBV2	-	-	TGTGCCAGCAGTTGGGGGGGAGACAGCTTGAACACTGAAGCTTTCTTT	CASSWGGDSLNTEAFF
TRBJ1-6	TRBV29-1	few	-	TGCAGCGTTGGGGGGAATGGATATTCACCCCTCCACTTT	CSVGGNGYSPLHF